These 4 T cell receptor beta chains were sequenced from one sample in a study of blood T cell repertoires in COVID-19. The data were produced by immunoSEQ multiplex PCR, yet TCRdb's version contains in-frame clones alone and is incomplete. The table lists roughly 230,000 clones, 70% to 90% of them singletons. Material: peripheral blood. The source of these receptors is a human donor in a cohort sampled during active COVID-19.

This rearrangement joins TRBV2 to TRBJ1-5; D remains unclear. CDR3 size: 13 residues. Germline CDR1 is SNHLY and CDR2 is FYNNEI. V lost 4 bases and J 7 bases, leaving 11 bases between the germline ends. The CDR3 region is CASSASERQPQHF. CDR3 DNA: TGTGCCAGCAGTGCAAGCGAGCGACAGCCCCAGCATTTT. Full variable domain (remainder filled in from reference TRBV2 and TRBJ1-5): EPEVTQTPSHQVTQMGQEVILRCVPISNHLYFYWYRQILGQKVEFLVSFYNNEISEKSEIFDDQFSVERPDGSNFTLKIRSTKLEDSAMYFCASSASERQPQHFGDGTRLSIL.

The chain combines TRBV6-2 or TRBV6-3 with TRBJ2-1, with 7 bases fitting TRBD2. The CDR3 covers 19 residues. CDR1 MNHEY and CDR2 SVGEGT come from the germline V gene. V lost 1 base to trimming and J lost 0 bases; unmatched junction nucleotides: 12. CDR3 DNA: TGTGCCAGCAGTTACTGGGGAGGGTGGGCGGAGAGCTCCTACAATGAGCAGTTCTTC. Its translation is CASSYWGGWAESSYNEQFF.

This chain joins TRBV6-5 and TRBJ2-5; D uncertain. V lost 6 bases to trimming and J lost 7 bases, with 15 bases between them. Per germline, CDR1 MNHEY and CDR2 SVGAGI. This CDR3 has 13 residues. This CDR3 is CASSPMVRVTQYF. The CDR3, as DNA: TGTGCCAGCAGCCCAATGGTACGGGTGACCCAGTACTTC.

The chain couples TRBV28 to TRBJ2-7, with 8 bases that match TRBD1. The germline gives CDR1 MDHEN, CDR2 SYDVKM. The CDR3 totals 11 residues. Trimming cost V 10 bases and J 3 bases; bases outside gene matches: 2. Here the CDR3 reads CATTGGYEQYF. CDR3 bases: TGTGCCACAACAGGGGGCTACGAGCAGTACTTC.